This T cell receptor beta chain originates from a study of identifying expanded T cells in peripheral blood. Study results and limitations: Across healthy donors, higher total template counts meant significantly greater two-week count variance.

J was trimmed by 2 bases and V by 5 bases; bases with no gene match: 3. Per the germline V gene, CDR1 is SGHTA and CDR2 is FQGTGA. The CDR3 spans 14 residues. As for this clone: The antigen is unknown.

This table comes from immunoSEQ multiplex PCR, and its TCRdb copy is limited to in-frame clones, with some not included. The sample has some 100,000 clones, 88% seen once; the top ten hold roughly 7.6%. This receptor was identified in a person between 18 and 75 years old in good health. Material for sequencing was blood. The chain links TRBV7-3 to TRBJ2-7; 10 bases are shared with TRBD2. The CDR3 region is CASSASGGAYEQYF. The CDR3 region has the DNA TGTGCCAGCAGCGCCAGCGGGGGGGCCTACGAGCAGTACTTC.